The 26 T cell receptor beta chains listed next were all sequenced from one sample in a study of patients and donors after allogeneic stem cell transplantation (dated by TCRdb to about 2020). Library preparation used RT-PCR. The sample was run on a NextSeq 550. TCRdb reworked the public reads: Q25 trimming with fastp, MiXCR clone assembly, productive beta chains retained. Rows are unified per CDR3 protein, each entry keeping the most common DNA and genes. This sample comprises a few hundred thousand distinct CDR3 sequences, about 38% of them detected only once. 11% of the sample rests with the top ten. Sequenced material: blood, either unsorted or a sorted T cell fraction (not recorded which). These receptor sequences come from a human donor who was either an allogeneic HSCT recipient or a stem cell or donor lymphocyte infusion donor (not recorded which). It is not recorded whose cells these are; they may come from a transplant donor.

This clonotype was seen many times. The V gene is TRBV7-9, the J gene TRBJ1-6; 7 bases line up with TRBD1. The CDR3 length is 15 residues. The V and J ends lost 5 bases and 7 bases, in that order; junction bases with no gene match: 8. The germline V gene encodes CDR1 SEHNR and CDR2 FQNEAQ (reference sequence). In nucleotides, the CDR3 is TGTGCCAGCAGCGACACGACAGGGATGAATTCACCCCTCCACTTT. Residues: CASSDTTGMNSPLHF.

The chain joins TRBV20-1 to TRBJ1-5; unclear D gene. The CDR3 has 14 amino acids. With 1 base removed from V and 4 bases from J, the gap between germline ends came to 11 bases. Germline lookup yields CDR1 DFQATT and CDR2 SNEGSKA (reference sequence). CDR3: CSARAPGRNQPQHF. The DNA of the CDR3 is TGCAGTGCTAGAGCCCCGGGGAGGAATCAGCCCCAGCATTTT.

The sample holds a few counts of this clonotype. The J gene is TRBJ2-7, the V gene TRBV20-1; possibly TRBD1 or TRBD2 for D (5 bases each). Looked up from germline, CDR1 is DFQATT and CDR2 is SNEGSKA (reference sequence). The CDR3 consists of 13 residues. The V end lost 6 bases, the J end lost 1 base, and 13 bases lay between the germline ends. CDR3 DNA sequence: TGCAGTGCCACCGGGACGGGATCCTACGAGCAGTACTTC. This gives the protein CSATGTGSYEQYF.

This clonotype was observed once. CDR3 sequence reads: CASSQEGLAKYEQYF. The DNA of the CDR3 is TGCGCCAGCAGCCAAGAAGGTCTAGCGAAATACGAGCAGTACTTC. This chain joins TRBV4-3 and TRBJ2-7; tentative D call: TRBD2 (6 bases). The CDR3 spans 15 residues. The V gene's germline CDR1 is LGHNA and CDR2 YSLEER. Trimming left V 0 bases short and J 4 bases short, with 13 bases between.

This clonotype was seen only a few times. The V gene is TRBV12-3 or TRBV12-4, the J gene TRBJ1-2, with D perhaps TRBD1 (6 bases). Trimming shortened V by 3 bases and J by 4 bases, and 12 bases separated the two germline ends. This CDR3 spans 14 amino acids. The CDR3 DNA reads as TGTGCCAGCAGTTTGGGAGGACAGATCTATGGCTACACCTTC. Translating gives CASSLGGQIYGYTF.

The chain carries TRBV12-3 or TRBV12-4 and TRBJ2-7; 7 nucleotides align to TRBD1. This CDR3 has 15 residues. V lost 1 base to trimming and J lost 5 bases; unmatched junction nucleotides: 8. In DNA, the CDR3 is TGTGCCAGCAGTTTAGTCCGGACAGGCAGGGACGAGCAGTACTTC. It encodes CASSLVRTGRDEQYF.

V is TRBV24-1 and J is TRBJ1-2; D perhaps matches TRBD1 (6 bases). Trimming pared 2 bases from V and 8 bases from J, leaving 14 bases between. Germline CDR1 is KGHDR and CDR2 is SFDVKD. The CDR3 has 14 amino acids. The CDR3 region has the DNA TGTGCCACCAGTGATTCCATCACAGGGCACGGCTACACCTTC. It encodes CATSDSITGHGYTF.

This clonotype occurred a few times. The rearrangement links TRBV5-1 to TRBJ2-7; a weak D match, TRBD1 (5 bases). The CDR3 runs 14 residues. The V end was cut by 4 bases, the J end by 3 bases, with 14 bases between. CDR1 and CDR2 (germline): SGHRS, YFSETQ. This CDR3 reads CASSVATDSYEQYF. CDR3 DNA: TGCGCCAGCAGCGTTGCAACAGACAGCTACGAGCAGTACTTC.

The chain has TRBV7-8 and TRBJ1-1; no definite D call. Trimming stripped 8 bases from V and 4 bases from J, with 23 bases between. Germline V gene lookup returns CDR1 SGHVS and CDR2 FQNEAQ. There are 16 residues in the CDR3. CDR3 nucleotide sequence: TGTGCCAGCGGGGATGAGGTACTACGGGGAAGCACTGAAGCTTTCTTT. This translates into CASGDEVLRGSTEAFF.

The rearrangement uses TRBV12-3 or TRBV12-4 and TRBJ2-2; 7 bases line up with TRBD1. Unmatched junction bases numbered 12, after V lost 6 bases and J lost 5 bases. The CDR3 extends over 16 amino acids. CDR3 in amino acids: CASSDRDSYLTGELFF. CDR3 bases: TGTGCCAGCAGCGACCGGGACAGCTACCTAACCGGGGAGCTGTTTTTT.

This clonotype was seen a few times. DNA for the CDR3: TGCAGCGTTAGAGGGGGCCTTCCTGAAGCTTTCTTT. It is translated as CSVRGGLPEAFF. The V and J genes are TRBV29-1 and TRBJ1-1; 7 bases match TRBD1. Germline CDR1 and CDR2: SQVTM and ANQGSEA. This CDR3 has 12 amino acids. With 5 bases clipped from V and 6 bases from J, the junction kept 6 bases outside the gene matches.

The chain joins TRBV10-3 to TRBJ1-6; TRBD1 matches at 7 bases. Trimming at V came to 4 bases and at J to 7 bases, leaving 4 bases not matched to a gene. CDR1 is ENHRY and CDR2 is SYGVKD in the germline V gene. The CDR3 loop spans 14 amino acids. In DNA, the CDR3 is TGTGCCATCAGTGGACAGGGAGGAAATTCACCCCTCCACTTT. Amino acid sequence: CAISGQGGNSPLHF.

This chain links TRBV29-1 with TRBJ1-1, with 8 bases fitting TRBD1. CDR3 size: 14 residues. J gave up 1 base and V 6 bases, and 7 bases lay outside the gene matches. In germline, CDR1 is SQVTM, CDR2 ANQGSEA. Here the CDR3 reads CSVETGAENTEAFF. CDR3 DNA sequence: TGCAGCGTGGAGACAGGGGCCGAGAACACTGAAGCTTTCTTT.

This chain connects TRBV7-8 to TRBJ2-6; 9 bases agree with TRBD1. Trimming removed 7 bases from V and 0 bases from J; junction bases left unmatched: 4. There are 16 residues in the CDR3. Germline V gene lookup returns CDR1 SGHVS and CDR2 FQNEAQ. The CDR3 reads CASTGTGSSGANVLTF. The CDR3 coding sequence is TGTGCCAGCACAGGGACAGGGAGCTCTGGGGCCAACGTCCTGACTTTC.

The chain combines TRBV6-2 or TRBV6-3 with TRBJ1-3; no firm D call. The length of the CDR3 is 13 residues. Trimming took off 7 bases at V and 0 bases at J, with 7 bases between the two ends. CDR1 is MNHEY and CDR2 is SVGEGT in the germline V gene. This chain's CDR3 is CASKRSSGNTIYF. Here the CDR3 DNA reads TGTGCCAGCAAGAGGTCCTCTGGAAACACCATATATTTT.

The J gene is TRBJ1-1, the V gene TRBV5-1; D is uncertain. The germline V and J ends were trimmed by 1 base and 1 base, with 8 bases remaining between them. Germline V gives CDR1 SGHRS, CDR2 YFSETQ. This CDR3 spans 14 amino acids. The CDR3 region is CASSLRAENTEAFF. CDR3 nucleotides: TGCGCCAGCAGCTTGCGAGCAGAGAACACTGAAGCTTTCTTT.

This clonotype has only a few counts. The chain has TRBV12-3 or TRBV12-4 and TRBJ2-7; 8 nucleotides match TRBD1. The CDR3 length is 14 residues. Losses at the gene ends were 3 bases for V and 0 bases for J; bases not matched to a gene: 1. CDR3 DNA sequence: TGTGCCAGCAGTTTGGGACAGGTCTCCTACGAGCAGTACTTC. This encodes CASSLGQVSYEQYF.

CDR3 sequence (DNA): TGCGCCAGCAGCTACAGCGGGACCTACGAGCAGTACTTC. This translates into CASSYSGTYEQYF. The gene calls are TRBV5-1 and TRBJ2-7, with 7 bases lining up with TRBD2. This CDR3 has 13 amino acids. J was trimmed by 2 bases and V by 3 bases; bases with no gene match: 2. The germline V gene encodes CDR1 SGHRS and CDR2 YFSETQ.

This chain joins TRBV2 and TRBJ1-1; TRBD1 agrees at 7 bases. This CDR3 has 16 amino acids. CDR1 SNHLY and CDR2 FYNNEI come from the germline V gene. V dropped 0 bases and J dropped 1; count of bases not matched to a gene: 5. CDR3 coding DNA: TGTGCCAGCAGTGAAGCCCAGACAGGGTGGAACACTGAAGCTTTCTTT. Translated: CASSEAQTGWNTEAFF. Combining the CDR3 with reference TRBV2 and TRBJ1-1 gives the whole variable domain EPEVTQTPSHQVTQMGQEVILRCVPISNHLYFYWYRQILGQKVEFLVSFYNNEISEKSEIFDDQFSVERPDGSNFTLKIRSTKLEDSAMYFCASSEAQTGWNTEAFFGQGTRLTVV.

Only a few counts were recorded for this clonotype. The CDR3 loop reads CSALTGQLKNTEAFF. Here the CDR3 DNA reads TGCAGTGCCCTAACGGGACAGCTTAAGAACACTGAAGCTTTCTTT. The chain combines TRBV20-1 with TRBJ1-1; 7 nucleotides match TRBD1. The J segment lost 1 base and the V segment lost 6 bases, leaving 11 bases of the junction unmatched. The germline V gene has CDR1 DFQATT and CDR2 SNEGSKA (reference sequence). The CDR3 covers 15 residues.

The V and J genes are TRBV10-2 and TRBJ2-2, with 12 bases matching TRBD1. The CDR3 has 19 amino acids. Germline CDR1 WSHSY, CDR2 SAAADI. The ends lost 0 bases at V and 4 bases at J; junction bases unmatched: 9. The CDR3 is CASSESPGQGAPRTGELFF. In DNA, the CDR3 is TGCGCCAGCAGTGAGTCGCCGGGACAGGGGGCGCCTCGCACCGGGGAGCTGTTTTTT.

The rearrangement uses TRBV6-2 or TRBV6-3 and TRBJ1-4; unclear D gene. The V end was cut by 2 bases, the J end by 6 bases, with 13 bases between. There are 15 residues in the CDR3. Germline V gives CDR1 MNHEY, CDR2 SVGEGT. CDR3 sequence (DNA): TGTGCCAGCAGTTACAGTCCGGGCCGGGATGAAAAACTGTTTTTT. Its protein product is CASSYSPGRDEKLFF.

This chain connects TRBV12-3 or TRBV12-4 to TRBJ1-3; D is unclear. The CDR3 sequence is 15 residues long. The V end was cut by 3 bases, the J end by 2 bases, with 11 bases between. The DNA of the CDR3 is TGTGCCAGCAGTTTGGCCAGGCTTACTGGAAACACCATATATTTT. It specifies CASSLARLTGNTIYF.

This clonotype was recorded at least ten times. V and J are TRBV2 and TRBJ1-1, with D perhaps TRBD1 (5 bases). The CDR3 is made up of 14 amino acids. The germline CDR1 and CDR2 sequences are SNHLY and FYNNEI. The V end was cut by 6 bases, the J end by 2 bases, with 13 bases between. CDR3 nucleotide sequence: TGTGCCAGCAGCCTTCAGGGCCTCAACACTGAAGCTTTCTTT. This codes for CASSLQGLNTEAFF.

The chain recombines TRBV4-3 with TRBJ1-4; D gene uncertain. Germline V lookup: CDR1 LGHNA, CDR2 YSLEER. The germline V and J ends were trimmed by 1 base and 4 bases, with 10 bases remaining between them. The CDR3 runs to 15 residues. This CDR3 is CASSQGHLNNEKLFF. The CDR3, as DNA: TGCGCCAGCAGCCAAGGACACCTGAATAATGAAAAACTGTTTTTT.

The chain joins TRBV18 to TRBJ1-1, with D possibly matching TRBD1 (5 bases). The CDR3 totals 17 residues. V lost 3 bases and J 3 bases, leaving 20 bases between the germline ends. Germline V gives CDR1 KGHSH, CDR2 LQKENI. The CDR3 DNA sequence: TGTGCCAGCTCACCGCGACGGGACTGGCTGGAAGACACTGAAGCTTTCTTT. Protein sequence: CASSPRRDWLEDTEAFF.